One and the same sample provided the 10 T cell receptor beta chains below, sequenced in a study of blood T cells in healthy people across ages. Next came a second PCR, run for about 6 to 12 cycles, which used a sample-barcoded 5' primer along with a J-beta primer mix. TCRdb reprocessed the 5' RACE reads via MiXCR and lists one record per CDR3 protein. The sample shows approximately 800,000 distinct CDR3 sequences, around 36% of them seen only once. The specimen sequenced was blood. The receptors come from a man aged 18 to 29 in good health.

This clonotype was seen only a few times. The rearrangement uses TRBV14 and TRBJ1-1; D ambiguous. The germline V and J ends were trimmed by 0 bases and 2 bases, with 13 bases remaining between them. Germline V CDR1 and CDR2: SGHDN, FVKESK. The CDR3 totals 16 residues. CDR3 sequence reads: CASSQEVRSLNTEAFF. CDR3 in DNA: TGTGCCAGCAGCCAAGAAGTAAGGTCCCTAAACACTGAAGCTTTCTTT.

The chain recombines TRBV4-2 with TRBJ2-7, with D tentatively TRBD2 (6 bases). CDR3 length: 14 amino acids. Germline V gene lookup returns CDR1 LGHNA and CDR2 YNFKEQ. Trimming removed 3 bases at V and 4 bases at J, with 13 bases between. CDR3 DNA: TGTGCCAGCAGCCAGCCGGGAGATACATACGAGCAGTACTTC. Translated, it gives CASSQPGDTYEQYF.

The table lists this clonotype with a few counts. The chain links TRBV12-3 or TRBV12-4 to TRBJ2-1, with TRBD2 identical over 8 bases. The length of the CDR3 is 13 residues. Germline trimming cut 4 bases from V and 10 bases from J; bases unmatched to any gene: 6. CDR3 protein: CASSSGLAREQFF. The CDR3 region has the DNA TGTGCCAGCAGTTCCGGACTAGCCCGAGAGCAGTTCTTC.

This clonotype was counted many times. The chain carries TRBV15 and TRBJ2-1; TRBD1 matches 7 bases. V trimming: 0 bases; J trimming: 6 bases; junction bases outside the gene matches: 5. CDR3 length: 15 residues. The germline gives CDR1 LNHNV, CDR2 YYDKDF (reference sequence). The CDR3 DNA follows: TGTGCCACCAGCAGAGATAAGGGGACAGCCAATGAGCAGTTCTTC. As protein: CATSRDKGTANEQFF.

Worth noting for this clonotype: At one end, the junction sequence differs from germline, possibly due to a read error. The genes are TRBV6-6 and TRBJ2-5; no definite D call. This CDR3 comprises 13 residues. Germline CDR1 MNHNY, CDR2 SVGAGI (reference sequence). CDR3: CASSDSIQETQYF. CDR3 nucleotides: TGCGCCAGCAGTGACTCCATCCAAGAGACCCAGTACTTC.

This clonotype has only a few counts. The gene calls are TRBV4-2 and TRBJ1-2; no reliable D call. Germline values: CDR1 LGHNA, CDR2 YNFKEQ. The CDR3 sequence is 15 residues long. Between the trimmed V and J ends, which lost 1 base and 0 bases, there was a span of 9 bases. This CDR3 reads CASSQGTQTNYGYTF. The CDR3 DNA follows: TGTGCCAGCAGCCAAGGAACACAGACTAACTATGGCTACACCTTC.

The chain recombines TRBV7-2 with TRBJ2-3, with 7 bases that match TRBD1. J was trimmed by 7 bases and V by 2 bases; bases with no gene match: 15. The CDR3 is 17 residues long. The germline gives CDR1 SGHTA, CDR2 FQGNSA. CDR3 loop: CASSLKGQSFDYHTQYF. The CDR3 DNA follows: TGTGCCAGCAGCTTAAAGGGACAGTCATTTGATTACCATACGCAGTATTTT.

As concerns this clonotype: One junction end does not reproduce the germline sequence, and a read error may be involved. The chain joins TRBV12-3 or TRBV12-4 to TRBJ1-2; D might be TRBD1 (5 bases). The CDR3 is made up of 12 amino acids. CDR3 region: CSSTQDRPPYTF. The CDR3, as DNA: TGTTCCAGCACCCAAGACAGACCGCCCTACACCTTC.

V usage is TRBV15 and J usage is TRBJ2-1, with D perhaps being TRBD1 or TRBD2 (5 bases each). Germline-derived CDR1 and CDR2 are LNHNV and YYDKDF (reference sequence). The length of the CDR3 is 13 residues. V dropped 3 bases and J dropped 13 bases, with 16 bases sitting between them. As DNA, the CDR3 is TGTGCCACCAGCAGGACAGAGGGAGAGACCCAGTTCTTC. It is translated as CATSRTEGETQFF.

V gene TRBV16 combines with J gene TRBJ1-1; D might be TRBD1 (5 bases). Germline-derived CDR1 and CDR2 are KGHSY and FQNENV. The CDR3 is 14 residues long. The germline V and J ends were trimmed by 6 bases and 6 bases, with 17 bases remaining between them. The CDR3 loop reads CASSLRGVRAEAFF. The CDR3 DNA follows: TGTGCCAGCAGTCTGCGGGGGGTAAGAGCTGAAGCTTTCTTT.